The clone carrying this T cell receptor beta chain has just a few counts. The data were taken from a study of shared clonotypes between healthy human individuals. Here immunoSEQ multiplex PCR was the method, and the copy in TCRdb shows in-frame clones only, minus some. The top ten hold about 1.4% of the sample, which has roughly 1,100,000 clones, roughly 80% seen once. The CDR3 loop spans 14 amino acids. The V gene's germline CDR1 is MNHNS and CDR2 SASEGT. V gave up 1 base and J gave up 6 bases, with 13 bases separating them. This chain joins TRBV6-1 and TRBJ2-7; D ambiguous. This receptor was taken from a man in his late teens or twenties in good health. Material for sequencing was memory CD4+ T cells sorted from blood. The subset is: CD45RA-negative fraction. CDR3 sequence (DNA): TGTGCCAGCAGTGAAGGCGGCGCGCCAGGCGAGCAGTACTTC. Its protein is CASSEGGAPGEQYF.